The 18 T cell receptor beta chains reported below all come from one sample, sequenced in a study of cytomegalovirus exposure and HLA in healthy donors. Assay used: immunoSEQ multiplex PCR; TCRdb lists only in-frame clones, some missing. The table has approximately 160,000 clones, 80% to 85% seen once. The sample consisted of PBMCs. The receptors come from a man aged 25 to 40 in good health and CMV-seropositive.

The CDR3 reads CASSEHGTGGDTQYF. The CDR3 nucleotides read TGTGCCAGCAGTGAACATGGGACAGGGGGGGATACGCAGTATTTT. J is TRBJ2-3 and V is TRBV6-1; TRBD1 aligns across 11 bases. The V gene end was trimmed by 2 bases and the J gene end by 6 bases; junction bases not matched to a gene: 4. CDR1 MNHNS and CDR2 SASEGT come from the germline V gene. The CDR3 sequence is 15 residues long.

The V gene is TRBV4-3, the J gene TRBJ1-4; 7 bases line up with TRBD1. Looked up from germline, CDR1 is LGHNA and CDR2 is YSLEER. Trimming removed 2 bases from V and 14 bases from J; junction bases left unmatched: 14. CDR3 length equals 15 residues. CDR3: CASSQSYNPGQRLFF. The CDR3 DNA sequence: TGCGCCAGCAGCCAATCCTATAATCCGGGACAGAGGCTGTTTTTT.

V and J are TRBV13 and TRBJ1-5, with a weak D call TRBD1 (6 bases). Per germline, CDR1 PRHDT and CDR2 FYEKMQ (reference sequence). V lost 4 bases and J lost 2, with 9 bases in between. The CDR3 has 14 residues. The CDR3 here is CASSSNRGNQPQHF. CDR3 coding DNA: TGTGCCAGCAGCTCTAACAGGGGCAATCAGCCCCAGCATTTT.

This clone was counted a single time. The chain uses TRBV11-2 and TRBJ2-6; TRBD1 aligns across 7 bases. The CDR3 sequence is 16 residues long. CDR1 and CDR2 from the germline V gene are SGHAT and FQNNGV. V shed 5 bases and J 2 bases; nucleotides not matched to a gene: 6. CDR3 sequence: CASSPYRGPGANVLTF. The CDR3 DNA is TGTGCCAGCAGCCCGTACAGGGGCCCTGGGGCCAACGTCCTGACTTTC.

V and J are TRBV4-3 and TRBJ1-4; 10 bases match TRBD1. Losses at the gene ends were 3 bases for V and 4 bases for J; bases not matched to a gene: 5. CDR3 length: 16 amino acids. The V gene's germline CDR1 is LGHNA and CDR2 YSLEER. The DNA for the CDR3 is TGCGCCAGCAGCCAGAGACAGGGGGCCCTTAATGAAAAACTGTTTTTT. Translation gives CASSQRQGALNEKLFF.

This clone was seen only once. The CDR3 protein is CASRRTGGDTQYF. The DNA of the CDR3 is TGTGCCAGCAGGAGGACTGGTGGAGATACGCAGTATTTT. This sequence joins TRBV28 and TRBJ2-3, with D perhaps matching TRBD2 (5 bases). Germline V gene lookup returns CDR1 MDHEN and CDR2 SYDVKM. Trimming shortened V by 6 bases and J by 5 bases, and 12 bases separated the two germline ends. The CDR3 is 13 residues long.

The chain has TRBV30 and TRBJ1-1, with D possibly being TRBD1 (5 bases). V shed 3 bases and J shed 3 bases, with 14 bases lying between them. CDR3 length equals 14 residues. Germline V gene lookup returns CDR1 GTSNPN and CDR2 SVGIG (reference sequence). In DNA, the CDR3 is TGTGCCTGGAGCCGAGGAGCAGGGTACACTGAAGCTTTCTTT. The encoded protein is CAWSRGAGYTEAFF.

The chain carries TRBV9 and TRBJ2-6; D ambiguous. Germline lookup yields CDR1 SGDLS and CDR2 YYNGEE. The CDR3 runs to 16 residues. V gave up 3 bases and J gave up 0 bases, with 10 bases separating them. CDR3: CASSARLSSGANVLTF. The CDR3 nucleotides read TGTGCCAGCAGCGCACGCCTGAGCTCTGGGGCCAACGTCCTGACTTTC.

This sequence joins TRBV14 and TRBJ1-1, with D perhaps TRBD1 (6 bases). CDR1 is SGHDN, CDR2 FVKESK, per germline. Trimming shortened V by 4 bases and J by 8 bases, and 17 bases separated the two germline ends. This CDR3 comprises 14 residues. In nucleotides, the CDR3 is TGTGCCAGCAGCCGTACCGGGACATTCACCGAAGCTTTCTTT. This sequence encodes CASSRTGTFTEAFF.

This clone was seen more than once but under ten times. This sequence joins TRBV5-1 and TRBJ2-5; possibly TRBD1 for D (5 bases). Germline V lookup: CDR1 SGHRS, CDR2 YFSETQ. The CDR3 has 17 residues. Trimming cost V 5 bases and J 5 bases, with 25 bases left between them. The CDR3, as DNA: TGCGCCAGCAGTCCTGGGATAGGAACAGGCACGTTGGAGACCCAGTACTTC. Its protein is CASSPGIGTGTLETQYF.

The chain has TRBV5-1 and TRBJ1-4, with 7 bases identical to TRBD1. The J segment lost 8 bases and the V segment lost 6 bases, leaving 10 bases of the junction unmatched. Germline assignment: CDR1 SGHRS and CDR2 YFSETQ. The CDR3 has 14 amino acids. The CDR3 nucleotides are TGCGCCAGCACCGTGGCTACAGGGGACGAAAAACTGTTTTTT. Its translation is CASTVATGDEKLFF.

The J gene is TRBJ2-1, the V gene TRBV6-1; TRBD2 matches 10 bases. The CDR3 consists of 15 residues. From germline, CDR1 is MNHNS and CDR2 SASEGT. V lost 2 bases to trimming and J lost 6 bases; unmatched junction nucleotides: 4. Here the CDR3 DNA reads TGTGCCAGCAGTGAACTAGCGGGGGCAAGCAATGAGCAGTTCTTC. The encoded protein is CASSELAGASNEQFF.

This clone came up once. The rearrangement links TRBV5-1 to TRBJ2-5; 10 bases are a match to TRBD2. Germline CDR1 and CDR2: SGHRS and YFSETQ. This CDR3 is built from 14 residues. V shed 4 bases, J shed 0 bases, and the junction held 0 bases outside the gene matches. As DNA, the CDR3 is TGCGCCAGCAGCACTAGCGGGGACCAAGAGACCCAGTACTTC. It encodes CASSTSGDQETQYF.

The J gene is TRBJ2-2, the V gene TRBV4-1; D remains unclear. The ends were cut back, 1 base at V and 0 bases at J, with 9 bases in the middle. CDR1 is MGHRA, CDR2 YSYEKL, per germline. CDR3 length: 16 amino acids. CDR3 residues: CASSQVSSANTGELFF. In nucleotides, the CDR3 is TGCGCCAGCAGCCAAGTCTCCTCGGCGAACACCGGGGAGCTGTTTTTT.

The rearrangement links TRBV11-2 to TRBJ2-7; no clear D gene. Germline lookup yields CDR1 SGHAT and CDR2 FQNNGV. Trimming shortened V by 0 bases and J by 3 bases, and 9 bases separated the two germline ends. The CDR3 length is 14 residues. In DNA form, the CDR3 reads TGTGCCAGCAGCTTAGACGCATCGGGCTACGAGCAGTACTTC. Its protein is CASSLDASGYEQYF.

The CDR3 DNA reads as TGTGCCAGCAGTTTCGTTACTAGCGGGGGGACCTACGAGCAGTACTTC. Amino acids: CASSFVTSGGTYEQYF. V usage is TRBV28 and J usage is TRBJ2-7; 12 bases line up with TRBD2. The CDR3 totals 16 residues. V trimming: 3 bases; J trimming: 2 bases; junction bases outside the gene matches: 5. Germline V gene sequence: CDR1 MDHEN, CDR2 SYDVKM.

This chain uses TRBV2 with TRBJ2-5; the D gene is possibly TRBD2 (6 bases). V was pared by 6 bases and J by 7 bases, with 18 bases between. The germline CDR1 and CDR2 sequences are SNHLY and FYNNEI. The CDR3 consists of 14 residues. CDR3 region: CASSSGTPQGTQYF. The CDR3 DNA sequence: TGTGCCAGCAGCTCCGGGACTCCGCAGGGGACCCAGTACTTC. The whole variable domain, filled in from reference TRBV2 and TRBJ2-5, reads EPEVTQTPSHQVTQMGQEVILRCVPISNHLYFYWYRQILGQKVEFLVSFYNNEISEKSEIFDDQFSVERPDGSNFTLKIRSTKLEDSAMYFCASSSGTPQGTQYFGPGTRLLVL.

This clone was recorded only once. This chain uses TRBV4-3 with TRBJ1-2; D is unresolved. Germline-derived CDR1 and CDR2 are LGHNA and YSLEER. This CDR3 has 16 amino acids. V gave up 0 bases and J gave up 0 bases, with 11 bases separating them. CDR3 sequence (DNA): TGCGCCAGCAGCCAAGATTCGACACGGACTAACTATGGCTACACCTTC. As protein: CASSQDSTRTNYGYTF.